A selection of T cell receptor beta chains follows, all from one sample in a study of identical twins. TCRdb re-called the 5' RACE reads through MiXCR, storing one row per CDR3 protein. There are 1.5 million to 2 million distinct CDR3 sequences in the sample; about 32% occur only once, and roughly 0.3% lies in the top ten. The sequencing input was cord blood. These TCRs come from a newborn girl in good health. Both conserved end residues are part of each CDR3. A D gene is named only where the DNA matches it firmly. Size is omitted from some rows. Given values are once, few, many or a class for expanded clones.

TRBJ2-3 | TRBV3-1 | . | few | TGTGCCAGCAGCCAAGTCGAGCGGGATACGCAGTATTTT | CASSQVERDTQYF
TRBJ2-5 | TRBV6-1 | TRBD2 | . | TGTGCCAGCAGCACGCGCCTCAGGACTAGCGGGAGAGAGACCCAGTACTTC | CASSTRLRTSGRETQYF
TRBJ2-6 | TRBV7-2 | . | few | TGTGCCAGCAGCTCTCAAGTCTCTGGGGCCAACGTCCTGACTTTC | CASSSQVSGANVLTF
TRBJ2-7 | TRBV12-3/TRBV12-4 | TRBD2 | . | TGTGCCAGCCCCCGAGGGACTAGCGGCTACGAGCAGTACTTC | CASPRGTSGYEQYF
TRBJ2-7 | TRBV5-6 | TRBD2 | few | TGTGCCAGCAGCCGTGTTTGGGGACTAGCTGCCGAGCAGTACTTC | CASSRVWGLAAEQYF
TRBJ2-5 | TRBV20-1 | TRBD2 | . | TGCAGTGGGACTAGCGGATACCAAGAGACCCAGTACTTT | CSGTSGYQETQYF
TRBJ2-1 | TRBV3-1 | TRBD2 | . | TGTGCCAGCAGCCAAGAGAGGCTAGCGGTTCACAATGAGCAGTTCTTC | CASSQERLAVHNEQFF
TRBJ2-1 | TRBV4-2 | TRBD2 | . | TGTGCCAGCAGCCAAGGGACTAGCGGGAGAGTCTACAATGAGCAGTTCTTC | CASSQGTSGRVYNEQFF
TRBJ1-2 | TRBV5-1 | . | . | TGCGCCAGTTTCCGGGCCCCGGCCATGGGAGGCTACACCTTC | CASFRAPAMGGYTF
TRBJ2-3 | TRBV5-8 | . | . | TGTGCCAGCAGCTTGGTGATGGTCCACACAGATACGCAGTATTTT | CASSLVMVHTDTQYF
TRBJ2-5 | TRBV9 | . | . | TGTGCCAGCAGCGTGAGTTGGGTTTACAATGAGCAGTACTTC | CASSVSWVYNEQYF
TRBJ2-1 | TRBV20-1 | . | . | TGCAGTGCTCTTTATTTCCAAAGCCCCAATGAGCAGTTCTTC | CSALYFQSPNEQFF
TRBJ2-3 | TRBV24-1 | TRBD1 | . | TGTGCCACCAGTGATCCGACAGGGAATGCAGATACGCAGTATTTT | CATSDPTGNADTQYF
TRBJ1-1 | TRBV7-9 | . | few | TGTGCCAGCAGCTTAGCGCTTGTACGGCCCATGAACACTGAAGCTTTCTTT | CASSLALVRPMNTEAFF
TRBJ2-3 | TRBV7-2 | . | . | TGTGCCAGCAGCTTAGCCCGGTGGCAAGATACGCAGTATTTT | CASSLARWQDTQYF
TRBJ1-2 | TRBV5-4 | . | few | TGTGCCAGCAGCTTGGTTTTTGAGGGCCCCTATGGCTACACCTTC | CASSLVFEGPYGYTF
TRBJ2-1 | TRBV7-6 | . | . | TGTGCCAGCAGCCCCGACTCTATCCTTTACAATGAGCAGTTCTTC | CASSPDSILYNEQFF
TRBJ1-1 | TRBV3-1 | . | few | TGTGCCAGCAGCCGAAGGCCAGGAGGGGCGAACACTGAAGCTTTCTTT | CASSRRPGGANTEAFF
TRBJ1-2 | TRBV5-1 | TRBD1 | once | TGCGCCAGCAGCCCAGGACAGGGGGCCCAGGGAAACTATGGCTACACCTTC | CASSPGQGAQGNYGYTF